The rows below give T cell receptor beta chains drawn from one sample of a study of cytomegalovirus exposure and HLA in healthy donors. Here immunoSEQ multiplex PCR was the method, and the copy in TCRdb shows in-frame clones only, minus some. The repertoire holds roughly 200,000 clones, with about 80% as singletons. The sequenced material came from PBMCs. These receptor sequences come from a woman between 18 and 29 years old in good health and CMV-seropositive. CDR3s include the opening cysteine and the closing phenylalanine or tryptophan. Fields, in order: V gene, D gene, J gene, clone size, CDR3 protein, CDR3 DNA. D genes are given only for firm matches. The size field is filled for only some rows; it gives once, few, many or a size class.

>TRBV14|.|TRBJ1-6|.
CASSRTYNSPLHF
TGTGCCAGCAGCCGGACTTATAATTCACCCCTCCACTTT
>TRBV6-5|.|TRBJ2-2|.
CAPTGGLTGELFF
TGTGCACCAACGGGGGGCCTCACCGGGGAGCTGTTTTTT
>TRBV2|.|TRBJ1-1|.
CASSRPPGQNTEAFF
TGTGCCAGCAGCCGACCACCGGGACAGAACACTGAAGCTTTCTTT
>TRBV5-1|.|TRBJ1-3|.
CASSPGHSGNTIYF
TGCGCCAGCAGTCCGGGTCACTCTGGAAACACCATATATTTT
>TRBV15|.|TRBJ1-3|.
CATSRTQGNTIYF
TGTGCCACCAGCAGAACTCAGGGGAACACCATATATTTT
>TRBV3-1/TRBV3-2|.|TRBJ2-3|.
CASPLPPF
TGTGCCAGCCCACTACCCCCCTTT
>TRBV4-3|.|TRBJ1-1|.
CASSQAQTPGTEAFF
TGCGCCAGCAGCCAAGCCCAGACACCGGGGACTGAAGCTTTCTTT
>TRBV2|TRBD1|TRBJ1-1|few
CASSTGQGNTEAFF
TGTGCCAGCAGTACCGGACAGGGGAACACTGAAGCTTTCTTT
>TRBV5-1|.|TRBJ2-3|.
CASSPGMGGTQYF
TGCGCCAGCAGCCCAGGGATGGGGGGTACGCAGTATTTT
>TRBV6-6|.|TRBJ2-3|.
CATKQSEAADTQYF
TGTGCCACCAAGCAGTCTGAGGCCGCAGATACGCAGTATTTT
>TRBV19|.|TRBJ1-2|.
CASFPGVRTWDYGYTF
TGTGCCAGTTTCCCAGGGGTAAGAACATGGGACTATGGCTACACCTTC
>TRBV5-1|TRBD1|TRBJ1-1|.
CASSSRNMTGIYTEAFF
TGCGCCAGCAGCTCCCGAAACATGACAGGGATCTACACTGAAGCTTTCTTT
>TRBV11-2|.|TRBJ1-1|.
CASSSTRVTEAFF
TGTGCCAGCAGCTCAACCCGGGTCACTGAAGCTTTCTTT
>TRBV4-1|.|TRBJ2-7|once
CASSQEFPGGSYEQYF
TGCGCCAGCAGCCAAGAATTTCCAGGGGGGTCCTACGAGCAGTACTTC
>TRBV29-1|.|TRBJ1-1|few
CSAGQLNTEAFF
TGCAGCGCTGGACAGCTGAACACTGAAGCTTTCTTT
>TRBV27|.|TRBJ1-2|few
CASSLRNSNYGYTF
TGTGCCAGCAGTTTGCGGAATTCTAACTATGGCTACACCTTC
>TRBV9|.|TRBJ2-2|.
CASSVAWGANTGELFF
TGTGCCAGCAGCGTAGCGTGGGGCGCCAACACCGGGGAGCTGTTTTTT
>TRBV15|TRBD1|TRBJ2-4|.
CATERQGGNIQYF
TGTGCCACCGAAAGACAGGGGGGAAACATTCAGTACTTC
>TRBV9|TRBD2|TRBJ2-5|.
CASSPPPAGVETQYF
TGTGCCAGCAGCCCACCCCCTGCGGGGGTTGAGACCCAGTACTTC
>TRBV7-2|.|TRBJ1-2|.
CASSSPPHQGYTF
TGTGCCAGCAGCTCCCCGCCCCATCAGGGCTACACCTTC
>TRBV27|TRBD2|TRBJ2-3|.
CASSLWGGLADTQYF
TGTGCCAGCAGTTTATGGGGGGGGTTGGCAGATACGCAGTATTTT
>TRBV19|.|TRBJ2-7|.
CARPYGDRHEQYF
TGTGCCAGACCCTACGGGGATCGGCACGAGCAGTACTTC
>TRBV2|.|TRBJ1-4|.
CASSEQGITTNEKLFF
TGTGCCAGCAGTGAACAGGGGATAACAACTAATGAAAAACTGTTTTTT
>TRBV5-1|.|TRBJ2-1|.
CASSTSPTDSEQFF
TGCGCCAGCAGTACCTCTCCGACGGACTCTGAGCAGTTCTTC
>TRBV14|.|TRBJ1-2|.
CASSLATGRDIGAGYTF
TGTGCCAGCAGCCTAGCTACGGGACGGGACATCGGCGCTGGCTACACCTTC
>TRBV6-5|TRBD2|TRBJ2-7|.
CASSYWASGGHEQYF
TGTGCCAGCAGTTACTGGGCTAGCGGGGGCCACGAGCAGTACTTC
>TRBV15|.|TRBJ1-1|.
CATSSRRGGTEAFF
TGTGCCACCAGCTCCCGTCGGGGGGGAACTGAAGCTTTCTTT
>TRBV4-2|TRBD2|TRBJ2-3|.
CASRGELAGGTDTQYF
TGTGCCAGCAGGGGGGAACTAGCGGGGGGCACAGATACGCAGTATTTT
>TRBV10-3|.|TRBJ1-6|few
CAISRRGGSSYNSPLHF
TGTGCCATCTCACGAAGGGGAGGTAGCTCCTATAATTCACCCCTCCACTTT
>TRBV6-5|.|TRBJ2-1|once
CASSRGGYNEQFF
TGTGCCAGCAGTAGGGGGGGGTACAATGAGCAGTTCTTC
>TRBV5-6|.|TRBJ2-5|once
CASSSTGTWYYF
TGTGCCAGCAGCTCTACCGGGACTTGGTACTACTTC
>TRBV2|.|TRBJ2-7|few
CASLGLMWRGEGYEQYF
TGTGCCAGCTTGGGTCTAATGTGGAGGGGTGAAGGCTACGAGCAGTACTTC
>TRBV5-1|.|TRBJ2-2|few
CASSLSDTGELFF
TGCGCCAGCAGCTTATCCGACACCGGGGAGCTGTTTTTT
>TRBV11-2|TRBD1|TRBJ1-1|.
CASSLGQGRRGTEAFF
TGTGCCAGCAGCCTGGGACAGGGTCGGAGGGGCACTGAAGCTTTCTTT
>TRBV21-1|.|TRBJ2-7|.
CASSTPGTGAYEQYF
TGTGCCAGCAGCACCCCGGGGACAGGGGCCTACGAGCAGTACTTC
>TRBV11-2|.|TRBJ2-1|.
CASSTGLSTNEQFF
TGTGCCAGCAGCACGGGACTTTCTACCAATGAGCAGTTCTTC
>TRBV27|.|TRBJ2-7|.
CASSIGQGGGQSYEQYF
TGTGCCAGCAGTATAGGACAGGGCGGGGGTCAGTCCTACGAGCAGTACTTC
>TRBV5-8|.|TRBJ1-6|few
CASYGRIQASPLHF
TGTGCCAGCTACGGACGGATACAGGCTTCACCCCTCCACTTT
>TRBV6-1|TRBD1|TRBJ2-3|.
CASSEAATGARDTQYF
TGTGCCAGCAGTGAAGCGGCGACAGGGGCAAGAGATACGCAGTATTTT
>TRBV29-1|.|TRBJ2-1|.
CSVDLGGVRGEQFF
TGCAGCGTTGATCTTGGGGGCGTACGGGGTGAGCAGTTCTTC
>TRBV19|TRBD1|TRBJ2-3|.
CATSIPDRVGDTQYF
TGTGCCACCAGTATCCCCGACAGGGTAGGGGATACGCAGTATTTT
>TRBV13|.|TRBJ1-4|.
CASSLREGRPETNEKLFF
TGTGCCAGCAGCTTAAGAGAGGGTAGACCAGAAACGAATGAAAAACTGTTTTTT
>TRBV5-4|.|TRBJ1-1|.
CASSQFWQGNTEAFF
TGTGCCAGCAGCCAATTTTGGCAGGGGAACACTGAAGCTTTCTTT
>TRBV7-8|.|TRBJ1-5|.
CASSLGRAGQPQHF
TGTGCCAGCAGCTTAGGCAGGGCCGGCCAGCCCCAGCATTTT
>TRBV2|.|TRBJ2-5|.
CASSLRGETQYF
TGTGCCAGCAGTCTTAGGGGAGAGACCCAGTACTTC
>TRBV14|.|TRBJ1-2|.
CASSPGSHYGYTF
TGTGCCAGCAGTCCCGGGAGCCACTATGGCTACACCTTC
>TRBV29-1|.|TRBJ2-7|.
CSARPGTNYEQYF
TGCAGCGCCCGGCCCGGGACAAACTACGAGCAGTACTTC
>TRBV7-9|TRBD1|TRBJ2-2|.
CASSKMTGQGTGELFF
TGTGCCAGCAGCAAAATGACGGGACAGGGCACCGGGGAGCTGTTTTTT
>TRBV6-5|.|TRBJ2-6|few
CASSYSTGGANVLTF
TGTGCCAGCAGTTACTCGACAGGTGGGGCCAACGTCCTGACTTTC
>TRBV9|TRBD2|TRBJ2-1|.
CASSVRAGPTYNEQFF
TGTGCCAGCAGCGTCCGAGCGGGGCCAACCTACAATGAGCAGTTCTTC
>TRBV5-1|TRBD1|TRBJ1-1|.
CASSWDRVTAFF
TGCGCCAGCAGCTGGGACAGGGTCACGGCTTTCTTT